Only a few counts were recorded for the clone carrying this T cell receptor beta chain. As yet, its antigen is unknown. J gave up 0 bases and V 3 bases, and 7 bases lay outside the gene matches. The CDR3 consists of 17 residues. Germline V CDR1 and CDR2: ENHRY, SYGVKD. For CDR3 and TCR beta VDJ profiling, genomic DNA was the template used. TCRdb ran MiXCR on the reads and lists one entry per CDR3 protein. The sample has 300,000 or so distinct CDR3 sequences; approximately 60% are singletons. This entry belongs to a study of CD8+CD57+ T cells in acquired aplastic anemia. General study points: Overlap between patients and controls comprised roughly 28 CD8+ CDR3 sequences.

Those patients picked for sequencing had displayed CD8+CD57+ cell expansion on flow cytometry. All patients had severe acquired aplastic anemia. This sequence was found in a human donor with aplastic anemia. Sequencing input: sorted CD4+, CD8+, or CD8+CD57+ T cells (not recorded which) from PBMCs. The chain is built from TRBV10-3 and TRBJ2-7; 11 bases are a match to TRBD2. The CDR3 region has the DNA TGTGCCATCAGTGATCCCGGGGGGACTAGCGGCTCCTACGAGCAGTACTTC. Its protein is CAISDPGGTSGSYEQYF.